This TCR beta chain was sequenced during a study of CD8+CD57+ T cells in acquired aplastic anemia. Before being chosen for sequencing, patients had shown CD8+CD57+ cell expansion by flow cytometry. Genomic DNA constituted the template upon which TCR beta VDJ and CDR3 profiling was performed. TCRdb reanalysed the reads using MiXCR and keeps one entry per CDR3 protein. The sample lists 100,000 to 150,000 distinct CDR3 sequences, 45% to 60% occurring once. This clonotype was recorded once. The specimen sequenced was sorted CD4+, CD8+, or CD8+CD57+ T cells (not recorded which) from PBMCs. This clonotype was sampled from a human donor with aplastic anemia.

DNA of the CDR3: TGTGCCACCAGCCACCGGGACAGGGACACCGGGGAGCTGTTTTTT. The encoded protein is CATSHRDRDTGELFF. The V call is TRBV24-1, the J call TRBJ2-2; 9 bases are a match to TRBD1. V trimming: 7 bases; J trimming: 3 bases; junction bases outside the gene matches: 5. CDR1 is KGHDR and CDR2 is SFDVKD in the germline V gene. The CDR3 spans 15 residues.